The rows below give T cell receptor beta chains drawn from one sample of a study of cytomegalovirus exposure and HLA in healthy donors. Produced via immunoSEQ multiplex PCR; TCRdb's table is partial and in-frame only. The data show around 150,000 clones, roughly 89% seen once. The sequenced material came from PBMCs. The receptors were gathered from a woman in her late teens or twenties in good health and CMV-seropositive. Both conserved end residues are part of each CDR3. A D gene is named only where the DNA matches it firmly. Only some rows state a clone size, as once, few, many or a class for expanded clones.

D gene	V gene	J gene	clone size	CDR3 DNA	CDR3 protein
NA	TRBV7-2	TRBJ2-7	NA	TGTGCCAGCAGCTCCCCTACTAGCACAGGCTACGAGCAGTACTTC	CASSSPTSTGYEQYF
NA	TRBV10-3	TRBJ1-3	NA	TGTGCCTCCTTGCAGTCTCAGGGAAACACCATATATTTT	CASLQSQGNTIYF
NA	TRBV18	TRBJ1-2	NA	TGTGCCAGCTCACCTCGACAGGATTCGGGTGGCTACACCTTC	CASSPRQDSGGYTF
TRBD1	TRBV2	TRBJ1-4	NA	TGTGCCAAATCCTCTTCCGGGACAGCCTTTGAAAAACTGTTTTTT	CAKSSSGTAFEKLFF
TRBD2	TRBV13	TRBJ2-3	NA	TGTGCCAGCAGCCCCCGCACTAGCGGGAACACAGATACGCAGTATTTT	CASSPRTSGNTDTQYF
TRBD1	TRBV7-9	TRBJ1-4	NA	TGTGCCAGCAGCCCGAAACCCAAAGGACAGGGCAATGAAAAACTGTTTTTT	CASSPKPKGQGNEKLFF
NA	TRBV19	TRBJ1-2	NA	TGTGCCAGTAGCCTAGCTAACTATGGCTACACCTTC	CASSLANYGYTF
TRBD1	TRBV6-5	TRBJ1-3	NA	TGTGCCAGCAGTCCTGCCGGGACAGGGGCGGAGACCATATATTTT	CASSPAGTGAETIYF
NA	TRBV5-5	TRBJ2-3	NA	TGTGCCAGCAGCTTGAGCCAGACTAGCACAGATACGCAGTATTTT	CASSLSQTSTDTQYF
TRBD2	TRBV2	TRBJ2-1	NA	TGTGCCAGCATTAGGCTAGCGGCTTCCTACAATGAGCAGTTCTTC	CASIRLAASYNEQFF
TRBD2	TRBV5-4	TRBJ2-3	NA	TGTGCCAGCAGCAGACTAGCGGGAGTCCATGATACGCAGTATTTT	CASSRLAGVHDTQYF
NA	TRBV7-2	TRBJ2-7	NA	TGTGCCAGCAGCTTAGCGAGGAACTCCTACGAGCAGTACTTC	CASSLARNSYEQYF
NA	TRBV7-2	TRBJ2-1	NA	TGTGCCAGCAGCTTAGAGGTTAGCTTCTATGAGCAGTTCTTC	CASSLEVSFYEQFF
NA	TRBV19	TRBJ1-5	NA	TGTGCCAGTAGTACCTGGGGGCGACAGCCCCAGCATTTT	CASSTWGRQPQHF
NA	TRBV6-4	TRBJ1-1	NA	TGTGCCAGCAGTGACTCGAAAACATCCACTGAAGCTTTCTTT	CASSDSKTSTEAFF
TRBD2	TRBV5-1	TRBJ2-7	NA	TGCGCCAGCACCCCTAGCGGGGGCTCCTACGAGCAGTACTTC	CASTPSGGSYEQYF
NA	TRBV27	TRBJ1-1	NA	TGTGCCAGCAGTTTTGTGGGAGGGGTGAACACTGAAGCTTTCTTT	CASSFVGGVNTEAFF
NA	TRBV5-1	TRBJ1-2	few	TGCGCCAGCAGCTTGGGGAGCCCTAACTATGGCTACACCTTC	CASSLGSPNYGYTF
TRBD2	TRBV12-5	TRBJ2-7	NA	TGTGCTAGTGGTTATATGTCCAATCCTAAAGCGGGAGAGAGTCCGTCGCCTTCCTACGAGCAGTACTTC	CASGYMSNPKAGESPSPSYEQYF
NA	TRBV27	TRBJ2-7	NA	TGTGCCAGCAGTTTATCCGCAGGCCCCCACGAGCAGTACTTC	CASSLSAGPHEQYF
NA	TRBV9	TRBJ1-2	NA	TGTGCCTCCTCCGCGGGGGGCTATGGCTACACCTTC	CASSAGGYGYTF
NA	TRBV19	TRBJ1-5	NA	TGTGCCAGTAGCGAGGCAGGGATCTGGAGCAATCAGCCCCAGCATTTT	CASSEAGIWSNQPQHF
NA	TRBV5-1	TRBJ1-1	NA	TGCGCCAGCAGCCCGGTAGGGGTCATCAACACTGAAGCTTTCTTT	CASSPVGVINTEAFF
TRBD1	TRBV7-2	TRBJ2-7	NA	TGTGCCAGCAGCTGGGGACAGGGGGCGGGCGAGCAGTACTTC	CASSWGQGAGEQYF
NA	TRBV29-1	TRBJ2-7	NA	TGCAGCGTTGAAGAATTATACGAGCAGTACTTC	CSVEELYEQYF
NA	TRBV30	TRBJ1-4	once	TGTGCCTGGAGTGTACTTTTGAATGAAAAACTGTTTTTT	CAWSVLLNEKLFF
TRBD1	TRBV19	TRBJ2-1	NA	TGTGCCAGTACCCTAGGGACAGGGGATCTCAATGAGCAGTTCTTC	CASTLGTGDLNEQFF
TRBD2	TRBV29-1	TRBJ2-1	once	TGCAGCGGACTAGCGGGAGAAGGGGCCTACAATGAGCAGTTCTTC	CSGLAGEGAYNEQFF
NA	TRBV7-9	TRBJ1-2	NA	TGTGCCAGCAGCTTAGTCGGTGGGCAGTATACCTATGGCTACACCTTC	CASSLVGGQYTYGYTF
NA	TRBV6-1	TRBJ2-7	NA	TGTGCCATATCGACAGTCCTTGTGTCCTACGAGCAGTACTTC	CAISTVLVSYEQYF
NA	TRBV14	TRBJ1-3	NA	TGTGCCAGCAGCCAAGCGCAGGGAAACACCATATATTTT	CASSQAQGNTIYF
NA	TRBV6-1	TRBJ1-2	NA	TGTGCCAGCAGTGAAGCAACAGGCGGGAATGGCTACACCTTC	CASSEATGGNGYTF
TRBD2	TRBV6-4	TRBJ2-1	few	TGTGCCAGCAGTATACTAGCGGGAGGATCCATTGAGCAGTTCTTC	CASSILAGGSIEQFF
TRBD1	TRBV2	TRBJ2-1	NA	TGTGCCAGCAGTGACAGGGGGCGATACAATGAGCAGTTCTTC	CASSDRGRYNEQFF
NA	TRBV11-2	TRBJ2-7	NA	TGTGCCAGCAGCTTTGGCTTCTACGAGCAGTACTTC	CASSFGFYEQYF
NA	TRBV27	TRBJ2-3	NA	TGTGCCAGCAGTTTAACGCGGGTGCCTACCACAGATACGCAGTATTTT	CASSLTRVPTTDTQYF
TRBD1	TRBV19	TRBJ2-3	NA	TGTGCCAGTTCAGGGGGCGCGGATACGCAGTATTTT	CASSGGADTQYF